This entry features one T cell receptor (beta chain) sequence. This CDR3 contains 13 residues. V lost 7 bases and J lost 3; bases outside the gene matches: 8. Germline V CDR1 and CDR2: SQVTM, ANQGSEA. The data were obtained in a study of glioma-infiltrating T cells. The iRepertoire nested amplicon-rescue multiplex PCR amplified TCR alpha and beta CDR3s from RNA. TCRdb re-called the multiplex PCR reads with MiXCR, one entry per CDR3 protein. The data contain approximately 89,000 distinct CDR3 sequences, 20% to 25% of them singletons. Sequences were obtained from glioma tissue, nonneoplastic brain tissue, or PBMCs (not recorded which). This chain connects TRBV29-1 to TRBJ2-7; 8 nucleotides line up with TRBD2. This TCR derives from a human donor with low-grade glioma or glioblastoma, undergoing nonglioma brain surgery, or in good health (not recorded which). CDR3 DNA: TGCAGCGGTATAACGGGAGGGGGCTACGAGCAGTACTTC. Translating gives CSGITGGGYEQYF.